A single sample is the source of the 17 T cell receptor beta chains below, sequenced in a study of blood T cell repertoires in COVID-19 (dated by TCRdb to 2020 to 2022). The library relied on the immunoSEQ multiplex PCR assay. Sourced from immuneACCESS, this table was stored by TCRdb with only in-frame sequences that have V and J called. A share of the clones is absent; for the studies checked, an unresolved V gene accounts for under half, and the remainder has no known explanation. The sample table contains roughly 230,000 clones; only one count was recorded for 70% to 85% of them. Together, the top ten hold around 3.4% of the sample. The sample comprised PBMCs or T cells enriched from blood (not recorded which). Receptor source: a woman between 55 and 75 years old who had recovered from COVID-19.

The CDR3 bases are TGCGCCAGCAGCCTGGGACAGGCATTGACTAACTATGGCTACACCTTC. Translation gives CASSLGQALTNYGYTF. The chain carries TRBV5-1 and TRBJ1-2; 8 bases are shared with TRBD1. The J segment lost 0 bases and the V segment lost 4 bases, leaving 8 bases of the junction unmatched. Germline V gives CDR1 SGHRS, CDR2 YFSETQ. This CDR3 spans 16 amino acids.

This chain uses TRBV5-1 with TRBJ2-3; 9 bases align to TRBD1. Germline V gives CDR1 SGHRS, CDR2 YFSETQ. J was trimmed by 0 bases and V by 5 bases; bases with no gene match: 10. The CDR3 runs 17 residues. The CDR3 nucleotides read TGCGCCAGCAGTCCGGGACAGGGACACCCTAGCACAGATACGCAGTATTTT. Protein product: CASSPGQGHPSTDTQYF.

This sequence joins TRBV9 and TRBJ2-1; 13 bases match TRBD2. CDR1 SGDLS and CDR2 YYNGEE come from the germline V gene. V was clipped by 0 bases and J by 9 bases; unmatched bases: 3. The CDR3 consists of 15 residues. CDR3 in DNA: TGTGCCAGCAGCGTAGGACTAGCGGGGGGAAGTGAGCAGTTCTTC. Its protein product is CASSVGLAGGSEQFF.

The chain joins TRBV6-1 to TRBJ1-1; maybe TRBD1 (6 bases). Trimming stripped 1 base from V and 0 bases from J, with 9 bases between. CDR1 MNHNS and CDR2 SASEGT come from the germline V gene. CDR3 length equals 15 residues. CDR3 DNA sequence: TGTGCCAGCAGTGAAGGACCAGGGGTGAACACTGAAGCTTTCTTT. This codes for CASSEGPGVNTEAFF.

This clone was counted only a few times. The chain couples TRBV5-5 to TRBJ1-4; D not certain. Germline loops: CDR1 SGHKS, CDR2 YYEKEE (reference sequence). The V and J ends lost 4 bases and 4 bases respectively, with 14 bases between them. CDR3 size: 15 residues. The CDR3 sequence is CASSPGSAFNEKLFF. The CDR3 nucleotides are TGTGCCAGCAGCCCCGGTAGCGCCTTTAATGAAAAACTGTTTTTT.

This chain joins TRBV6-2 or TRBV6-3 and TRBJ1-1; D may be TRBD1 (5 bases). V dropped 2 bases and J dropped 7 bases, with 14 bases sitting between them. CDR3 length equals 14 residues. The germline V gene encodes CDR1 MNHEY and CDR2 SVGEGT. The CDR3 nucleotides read TGTGCCAGCAGTTACAGGGGCAGGCCCAATGAAGCTTTCTTT. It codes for CASSYRGRPNEAFF.

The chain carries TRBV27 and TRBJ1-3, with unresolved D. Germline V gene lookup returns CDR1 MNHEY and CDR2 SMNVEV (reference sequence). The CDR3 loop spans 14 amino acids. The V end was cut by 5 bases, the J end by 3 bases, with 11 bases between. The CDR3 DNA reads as TGTGCCAGCAGTAATGGAGTGGTTGGAAACACCATATATTTT. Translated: CASSNGVVGNTIYF.

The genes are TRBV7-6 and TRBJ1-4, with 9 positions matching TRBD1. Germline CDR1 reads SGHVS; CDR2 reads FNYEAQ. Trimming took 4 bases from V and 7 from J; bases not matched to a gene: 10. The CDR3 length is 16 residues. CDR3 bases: TGTGCCAGCAGCTCGGGACAGGGTTCTCGGGGTGAAAAACTGTTTTTT. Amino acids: CASSSGQGSRGEKLFF.

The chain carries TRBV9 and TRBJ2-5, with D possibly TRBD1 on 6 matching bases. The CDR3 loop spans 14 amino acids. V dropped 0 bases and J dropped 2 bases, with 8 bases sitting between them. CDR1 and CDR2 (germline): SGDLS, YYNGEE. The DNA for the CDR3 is TGTGCCAGCAGCGTAGCAGGGGTACAAGAGACCCAGTACTTC. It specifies CASSVAGVQETQYF. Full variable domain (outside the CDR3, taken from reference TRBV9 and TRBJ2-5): DSGVTQTPKHLITATGQRVTLRCSPRSGDLSVYWYQQSLDQGLQFLIQYYNGEERAKGNILERFSAQQFPDLHSELNLSSLELGDSALYFCASSVAGVQETQYFGPGTRLLVL.

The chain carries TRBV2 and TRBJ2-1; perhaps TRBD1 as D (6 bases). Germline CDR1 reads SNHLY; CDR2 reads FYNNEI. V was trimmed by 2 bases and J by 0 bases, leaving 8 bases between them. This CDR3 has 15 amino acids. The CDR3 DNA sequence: TGTGCCAGCAGTGAACTCAGGGGCTCCTACAATGAGCAGTTCTTC. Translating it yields CASSELRGSYNEQFF.

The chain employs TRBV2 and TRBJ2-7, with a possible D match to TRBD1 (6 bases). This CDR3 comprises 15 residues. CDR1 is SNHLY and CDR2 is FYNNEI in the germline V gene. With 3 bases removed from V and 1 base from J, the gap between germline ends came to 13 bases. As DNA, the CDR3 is TGTGCCAGCAGTGAGGATACGGACAGTTCCTACGAGCAGTACTTC. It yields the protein CASSEDTDSSYEQYF. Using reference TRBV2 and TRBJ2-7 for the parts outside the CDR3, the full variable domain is EPEVTQTPSHQVTQMGQEVILRCVPISNHLYFYWYRQILGQKVEFLVSFYNNEISEKSEIFDDQFSVERPDGSNFTLKIRSTKLEDSAMYFCASSEDTDSSYEQYFGPGTRLTVT.

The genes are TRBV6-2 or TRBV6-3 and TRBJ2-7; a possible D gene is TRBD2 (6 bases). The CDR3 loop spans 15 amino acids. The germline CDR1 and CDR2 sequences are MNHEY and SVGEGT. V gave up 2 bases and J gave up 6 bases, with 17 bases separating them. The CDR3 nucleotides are TGTGCCAGCAGTTACACCCAGGGACTCGGACGCGAGCAGTACTTC. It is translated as CASSYTQGLGREQYF.

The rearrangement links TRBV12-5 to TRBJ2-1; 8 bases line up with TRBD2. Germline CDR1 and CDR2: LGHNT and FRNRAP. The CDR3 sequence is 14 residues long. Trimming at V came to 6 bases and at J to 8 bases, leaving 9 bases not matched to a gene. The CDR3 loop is CASGRAGAGYEQFF. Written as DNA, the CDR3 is TGTGCTAGTGGCCGAGCGGGGGCAGGCTATGAGCAGTTCTTC.

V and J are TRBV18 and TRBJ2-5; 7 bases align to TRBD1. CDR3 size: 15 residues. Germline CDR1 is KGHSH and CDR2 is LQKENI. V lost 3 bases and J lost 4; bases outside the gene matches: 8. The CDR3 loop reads CASSPRQGQTETQYF. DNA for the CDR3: TGTGCCAGCTCACCGCGACAGGGACAGACAGAGACCCAGTACTTC.

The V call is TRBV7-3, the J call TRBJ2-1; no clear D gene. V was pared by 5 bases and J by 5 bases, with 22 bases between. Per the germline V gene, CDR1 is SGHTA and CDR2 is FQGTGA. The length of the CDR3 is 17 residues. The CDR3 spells CASSVREPGWKNNEQFF. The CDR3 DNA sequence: TGTGCCAGCAGCGTCAGAGAGCCAGGATGGAAAAACAATGAGCAGTTCTTC.

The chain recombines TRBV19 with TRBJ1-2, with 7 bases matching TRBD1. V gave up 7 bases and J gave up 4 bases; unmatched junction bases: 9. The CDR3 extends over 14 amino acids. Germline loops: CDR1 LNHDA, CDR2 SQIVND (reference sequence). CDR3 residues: CASTADRLIYGYTF. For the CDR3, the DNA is TGTGCCAGTACCGCGGACAGGTTAATCTATGGCTACACCTTC.

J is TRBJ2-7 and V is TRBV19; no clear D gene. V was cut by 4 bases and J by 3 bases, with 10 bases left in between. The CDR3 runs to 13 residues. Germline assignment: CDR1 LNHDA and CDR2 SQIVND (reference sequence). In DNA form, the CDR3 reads TGTGCCAGTAGTAGATACGACAACTACGAGCAGTACTTC. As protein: CASSRYDNYEQYF.